The subject of this entry is one T cell receptor (beta chain). The record originates from a study of technical replicates of blood from several donors. TCRdb keeps only in-frame clones here, not all; method: immunoSEQ multiplex PCR. The sample lists approximately 87,000 clones; about 95% were seen once. The specimen was T cells isolated from PBMCs. This receptor was taken from a human donor in good health.

The CDR3 spells CASSQGDRRLNEKLFF. The CDR3 DNA reads as TGCGCCAGCAGCCAAGGGGACAGGCGATTGAATGAAAAACTGTTTTTT. The J gene is TRBJ1-4, the V gene TRBV4-3; 8 nucleotides match TRBD1. Germline V gene lookup returns CDR1 LGHNA and CDR2 YSLEER. CDR3 length: 16 amino acids. The V gene end was trimmed by 1 base and the J gene end by 5 bases; junction bases not matched to a gene: 6.